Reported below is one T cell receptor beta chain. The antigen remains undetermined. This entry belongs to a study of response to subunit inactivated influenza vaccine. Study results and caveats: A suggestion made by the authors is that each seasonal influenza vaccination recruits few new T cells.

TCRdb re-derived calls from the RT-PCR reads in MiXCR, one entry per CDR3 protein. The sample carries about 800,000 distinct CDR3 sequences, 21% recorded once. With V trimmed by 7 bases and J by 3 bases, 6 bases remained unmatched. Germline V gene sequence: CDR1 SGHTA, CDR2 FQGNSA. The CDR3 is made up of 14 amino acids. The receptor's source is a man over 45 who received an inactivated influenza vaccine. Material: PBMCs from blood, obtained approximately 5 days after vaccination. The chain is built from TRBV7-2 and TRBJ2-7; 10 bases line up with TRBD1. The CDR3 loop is CASKPGQGIYEQYF. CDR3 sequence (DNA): TGTGCCAGCAAACCGGGACAGGGGATCTACGAGCAGTACTTC.